The 22 T cell receptor beta chains given below trace back to one sample, sequenced in a study of shared clonotypes between healthy human individuals (dated by TCRdb to the early 2020s). Receptor amplification or capture employed the immunoSEQ multiplex PCR assay. This immuneACCESS table, as held by TCRdb, lists in-frame sequences with V and J called but not all clones. Of the missing ones, under half trace to an unresolved V gene in checked studies; the others have no known cause. The sample table contains around 2.1 million clones; only one count was recorded for under 97% of them. The biggest ten clones account for less than 0.15% of the sample. The sample taken for sequencing was naive CD4+ T cells sorted from blood. The cell subset or site label on this specimen signifies: CD45RA+ positively selected. These receptors came from a man younger than 35 in good health.

This clone was detected once. The V and J genes are TRBV2 and TRBJ2-7; D is possibly TRBD2 (6 bases). The CDR3 totals 14 residues. V shed 1 base and J shed 1 base, with 8 bases lying between them. The V gene's germline CDR1 is SNHLY and CDR2 FYNNEI. This chain's CDR3 is CASSEGRGSYEQYF. CDR3 nucleotides: TGTGCCAGCAGTGAAGGGAGGGGATCCTACGAGCAGTACTTC.

The chain has TRBV27 and TRBJ1-6, with unresolved D. Trimming took 6 bases from V and 6 from J, leaving 15 bases between them. Germline V gene data show CDR1 as MNHEY and CDR2 as SMNVEV (reference sequence). CDR3 length equals 15 residues. CDR3 sequence reads: CASSLGLPGNSPLHF. The CDR3 nucleotides are TGTGCCAGCAGCCTAGGACTCCCTGGTAATTCACCCCTCCACTTT.

The gene calls are TRBV10-2 and TRBJ1-5; D might be TRBD1 (6 bases). V was cut by 3 bases and J by 1 base, with 13 bases left in between. Germline V gene sequence: CDR1 WSHSY, CDR2 SAAADI. The CDR3 is 16 residues long. CDR3 loop: CASSEQGPRSNQPQHF. CDR3 DNA sequence: TGCGCCAGCAGTGAACAGGGCCCTAGGAGCAATCAGCCCCAGCATTTT.

In nucleotides, the CDR3 is TGTGCCAGTAGTGACCGGGCTCCGGGCTATGGCTACACCTTC. Protein product: CASSDRAPGYGYTF. This chain uses TRBV19 with TRBJ1-2; the D is unclear. The germline V gene has CDR1 LNHDA and CDR2 SQIVND (reference sequence). Trimming shortened V by 5 bases and J by 4 bases, and 14 bases separated the two germline ends. The CDR3 consists of 14 residues.

The V and J genes are TRBV4-1 and TRBJ1-6; D remains unclear. This CDR3 is 17 amino acids long. Germline lookup yields CDR1 MGHRA and CDR2 YSYEKL. V lost 0 bases, J lost 9 bases, and 18 bases lay in between. CDR3 amino acids: CASSQDVAGGKTSPLHF. CDR3 in DNA: TGCGCCAGCAGCCAAGATGTAGCGGGAGGGAAGACTTCACCCCTCCACTTT.

This chain connects TRBV6-5 to TRBJ1-2; D might be TRBD1 (6 bases). Between the trimmed V and J ends, which lost 5 bases and 8 bases, there was a span of 18 bases. CDR1 MNHEY and CDR2 SVGAGI come from the germline V gene. This CDR3 has 14 amino acids. This CDR3 is CASSASRGTLGYTF. The DNA of the CDR3 is TGTGCCAGCAGTGCTAGCAGGGGCACGCTGGGCTACACCTTC.

V usage is TRBV6-6 and J usage is TRBJ2-1; 14 bases agree with TRBD2. Germline CDR1 is MNHNY and CDR2 is SVGAGI (reference sequence). Unmatched junction bases numbered 2, after V lost 2 bases and J lost 8 bases. CDR3 length equals 15 residues. CDR3 nucleotide sequence: TGTGCCAGCAGTTACGGGGGACTAGCGGGGGATGAGCAGTTCTTC. Protein sequence: CASSYGGLAGDEQFF.

The chain is built from TRBV18 and TRBJ2-2, with D possibly called TRBD1 or TRBD2 (5 bases each). The V and J ends lost 2 bases and 5 bases respectively, with 12 bases between them. Germline V CDR1 and CDR2: KGHSH, LQKENI. This CDR3 comprises 15 residues. CDR3 nucleotide sequence: TGTGCCAGCTCACCAGCCGGGGCGCGAACCGGGGAGCTGTTTTTT. Its protein product is CASSPAGARTGELFF.

The chain joins TRBV6-1 to TRBJ1-6, with 7 bases lining up with TRBD1. Germline V lookup: CDR1 MNHNS, CDR2 SASEGT. V lost 2 bases to trimming and J lost 10 bases; unmatched junction nucleotides: 5. CDR3 length: 14 amino acids. The CDR3 here is CASSELGQASPLHF. The CDR3 DNA reads TGTGCCAGCAGTGAACTAGGACAGGCATCACCCCTCCACTTT.

This chain links TRBV4-2 with TRBJ1-4, with TRBD1 matching 10 bases. With 1 base clipped from V and 5 bases from J, the junction kept 7 bases outside the gene matches. The CDR3 totals 17 residues. CDR1 and CDR2 from the germline V gene are LGHNA and YNFKEQ. The CDR3 bases are TGTGCCAGCAGCCAAGGCGATCTGGGACAGGGGAATGAAAAACTGTTTTTT. Protein product: CASSQGDLGQGNEKLFF.

This sequence joins TRBV19 and TRBJ2-7; possibly TRBD1 for D (5 bases). CDR1 LNHDA and CDR2 SQIVND come from the germline V gene (reference sequence). CDR3 length: 16 residues. V was cut by 3 bases and J by 6 bases, with 21 bases left in between. This CDR3 reads CASSIRTGRVFGEQYF. DNA of the CDR3: TGTGCCAGTAGTATTAGGACGGGCAGGGTGTTTGGCGAGCAGTACTTC.

The chain carries TRBV30 and TRBJ1-5; D not resolved. The V gene lost 0 bases and the J gene lost 1 base, with 7 bases spanning the gap. The germline gives CDR1 GTSNPN, CDR2 SVGIG (reference sequence). The CDR3 is 14 amino acids. The CDR3 is CAWSVRQSNQPQHF. CDR3 nucleotide sequence: TGTGCCTGGAGTGTACGGCAGAGCAATCAGCCCCAGCATTTT.

V gene TRBV4-1 combines with J gene TRBJ1-2, with a possible D match to TRBD1 (5 bases). The CDR3 sequence is 15 residues long. The ends were cut back, 0 bases at V and 7 bases at J, with 15 bases in the middle. The germline gives CDR1 MGHRA, CDR2 YSYEKL. In DNA form, the CDR3 reads TGCGCCAGCAGCCAAGAAGAGGGGCCCCGGGGTGGCTACACCTTC. Translation: CASSQEEGPRGGYTF.

This chain joins TRBV5-4 and TRBJ1-2; the match to TRBD1 covers 7 bases. Unmatched junction bases numbered 6, after V lost 5 bases and J lost 8 bases. CDR1 is SGHNT, CDR2 YYREEE, per germline (reference sequence). CDR3 size: 12 residues. The CDR3 DNA sequence: TGTGCCAGCAGTGTACAGGGGCGCGGCTACACCTTC. Translated: CASSVQGRGYTF.

The chain employs TRBV19 and TRBJ1-1; D gene uncertain. The germline V and J ends were trimmed by 5 bases and 1 base, with 8 bases remaining between them. CDR3 length: 13 amino acids. Germline CDR1 and CDR2: LNHDA and SQIVND (reference sequence). CDR3 in amino acids: CASSSAPNTEAFF. CDR3 nucleotide sequence: TGTGCCAGTAGTTCCGCCCCGAACACTGAAGCTTTCTTT.

The V gene is TRBV7-9, the J gene TRBJ1-2; D is perhaps TRBD1 (5 bases). Deletions cut 5 bases from V and 5 bases from J, with 18 bases between. This CDR3 is built from 15 residues. Germline V gene lookup returns CDR1 SEHNR and CDR2 FQNEAQ (reference sequence). This CDR3 is CASSPARGADYGYTF. The DNA of the CDR3 is TGTGCCAGCAGCCCCGCGAGGGGCGCGGATTATGGCTACACCTTC.

The J gene is TRBJ1-1, the V gene TRBV19; D perhaps matches TRBD1 (5 bases). Trimming left V 6 bases short and J 0 bases short, with 14 bases between. Germline V gene data show CDR1 as LNHDA and CDR2 as SQIVND (reference sequence). This CDR3 contains 15 residues. CDR3 region: CASSMTVTMNTEAFF. Written as DNA, the CDR3 is TGTGCCAGTAGCATGACAGTTACTATGAACACTGAAGCTTTCTTT. Variable domain in full (rest from reference TRBV19 and TRBJ1-1): DGGITQSPKYLFRKEGQNVTLSCEQNLNHDAMYWYRQDPGQGLRLIYYSQIVNDFQKGDIAEGYSVSREKKESFPLTVTSAQKNPTAFYLCASSMTVTMNTEAFFGQGTRLTVV.

V is TRBV4-1 and J is TRBJ2-4; the D is unclear. V was cut by 3 bases and J by 6 bases, with 15 bases left in between. The CDR3 is made up of 15 amino acids. The V gene's germline CDR1 is MGHRA and CDR2 YSYEKL. The CDR3 here is CASSQRIAAGNIQYF. The DNA for the CDR3 is TGCGCCAGCAGCCAGAGAATAGCCGCCGGAAACATTCAGTACTTC.

Concerning this clone: Within the sample, other DNA sequences also encode this same CDR3. This chain joins TRBV6-6 and TRBJ1-5, with 11 bases fitting TRBD1. The trim removed 6 bases at V and 5 bases at J, leaving 0 bases unmatched. Germline-derived CDR1 and CDR2 are MNHNY and SVGAGI (reference sequence). The CDR3 consists of 13 residues. The CDR3 nucleotides are TGTGCCAGCAGGGGACAGGGGGATCAGCCCCAGCATTTT. This translates into CASRGQGDQPQHF.

The rearrangement joins TRBV14 to TRBJ2-3; 7 bases align to TRBD2. The germline gives CDR1 SGHDN, CDR2 FVKESK. The CDR3 spans 16 residues. The J segment lost 2 bases and the V segment lost 2 bases, leaving 7 bases of the junction unmatched. CDR3 loop: CASSQSLRGTTDTQYF. CDR3 coding DNA: TGTGCCAGCAGCCAATCTCTGCGGGGGACCACAGATACGCAGTATTTT.

This clone has more than one count but fewer than ten. The chain has TRBV9 and TRBJ1-6; no firm D call. Trimming shortened V by 0 bases and J by 8 bases, and 9 bases separated the two germline ends. Germline values: CDR1 SGDLS, CDR2 YYNGEE. CDR3 length: 14 residues. CDR3 loop: CASSVGGGHSPLHF. CDR3 DNA sequence: TGTGCCAGCAGCGTAGGCGGTGGCCATTCACCCCTCCACTTT.

J is TRBJ2-3 and V is TRBV10-1, with a possible D match to TRBD2 (5 bases). V was trimmed by 6 bases and J by 1 base, leaving 8 bases between them. Germline CDR1 and CDR2: WNHNN and SYGVQD (reference sequence). This CDR3 is built from 13 residues. The CDR3 protein is CASSPGGTDTQYF. The DNA of the CDR3 is TGCGCCAGCAGCCCCGGGGGCACAGATACGCAGTATTTT.